These 31 T cell receptor beta chains were all obtained from the same sample, sequenced in a study of T cells in Graves' hyperthyroidism and ophthalmopathy (dated by TCRdb to between 2018 and 2020). The method was multiplex PCR. The sample was run on an Illumina HiSeq 2000. TCR beta CDR3 regions were amplified from RNA transcripts. The TCR CDR3 was subjected to a first round of RT-PCR using the HTBI primer set and the Qiagen OneStep RT-PCR kit. The raw public data were reprocessed by TCRdb itself: fastp quality trimming at Q25, MiXCR clonotype calling, in-frame beta chains only. When rows share a CDR3 protein, they turn into one entry using the most common DNA and genes. Within this sample are hundreds of thousands of distinct CDR3 sequences, with 16% of them counted one time only. Of the sample, 3.8% is held by the ten largest clones. The sequencing input was blood. The receptors derive from a woman aged 25 to 39 with Graves' hyperthyroidism.

A remark on this clonotype: Compared with germline, one end of the junction differs, possibly owing to a read error. The chain is built from TRBV6-2 or TRBV6-3 and TRBJ1-4; TRBD1 might be the D (6 bases). Germline loops: CDR1 MNHEY, CDR2 SVGEGT. This CDR3 region has 14 residues. The CDR3 loop reads CASRIRDNSERLFF. In DNA form, the CDR3 reads TGTGCCAGCAGAATCCGGGACAATTCTGAAAGACTGTTTTTT.

Many counts were recorded for this clonotype. This chain uses TRBV5-1 with TRBJ2-1; D possibly corresponds to TRBD2 (7 bases). Germline CDR1 is SGHRS and CDR2 is YFSETQ. The CDR3 consists of 13 residues. V lost 0 bases to trimming and J lost 10 bases, with 11 bases between them. The CDR3 DNA reads as TGCGCCAGCAGCTTGGAGGGAGGGGGGGAGCAGTTCTTC. The encoded protein is CASSLEGGGEQFF.

This clonotype was observed many times. This chain joins TRBV28 and TRBJ2-1; D gene uncertain. The CDR3 sequence is 11 residues long. Germline CDR1 is MDHEN and CDR2 is SYDVKM. Trimming shortened V by 6 bases and J by 11 bases, and 11 bases separated the two germline ends. The DNA of the CDR3 is TGTGCCAGCAGCAACCCCAGGAAGCAGTTCTTC. Its translation is CASSNPRKQFF.

There are a few counts of this clonotype. V usage is TRBV10-3 and J usage is TRBJ2-3; 8 positions agree with TRBD2. Germline-derived CDR1 and CDR2 are ENHRY and SYGVKD. V lost 0 bases to trimming and J lost 4 bases; unmatched junction nucleotides: 6. This CDR3 region has 16 residues. In DNA form, the CDR3 reads TGTGCCATCAGTGAGTCGAGAGCGGGAGTTTCAGATACGCAGTATTTT. It encodes CAISESRAGVSDTQYF.

About this clonotype itself: A much larger clonotype is one base distant, so this may be a read error. V and J are TRBV6-1 and TRBJ2-4, with a possible D match to TRBD1 (5 bases). Per germline, CDR1 MNHNS and CDR2 SASEGT. There are 11 residues in the CDR3. V shed 7 bases and J shed 8 bases, with 9 bases lying between them. The CDR3 region has the DNA TGTGCCAGCACCGACAGCGACATTCAGTACTTC. This translates into CASTDSDIQYF.

This clonotype was observed many times. The gene calls are TRBV7-2 and TRBJ2-1, with 9 positions matching TRBD1. Germline CDR1 reads SGHTA; CDR2 reads FQGNSA. The CDR3 is 13 amino acids. Trimming at V came to 5 bases and at J to 5 bases, leaving 1 base not matched to a gene. The CDR3 sequence: CASSRDRDNEQFF. In DNA form, the CDR3 reads TGTGCCAGCAGCCGGGACAGGGACAATGAGCAGTTCTTC.

The chain links TRBV3-1 to TRBJ2-2; possible D gene TRBD1, 5 bases. The germline V gene encodes CDR1 LGHDT and CDR2 YNNKEL (reference sequence). V was cut by 7 bases and J by 6 bases, with 12 bases left in between. The CDR3 sequence is 13 residues long. The CDR3 spells CASTQGNPGELFF. Here the CDR3 DNA reads TGTGCCAGCACCCAGGGTAACCCCGGGGAGCTGTTTTTT.

This clonotype was counted only a few times. J is TRBJ1-2 and V is TRBV24-1, with D hard to call. The CDR3 totals 15 residues. The ends were cut back, 3 bases at V and 2 bases at J, with 12 bases in the middle. CDR1 and CDR2 (germline): KGHDR, SFDVKD. The CDR3 loop reads CATSDAPNGNYGYTF. DNA for the CDR3: TGTGCCACCAGTGATGCCCCTAACGGAAACTATGGCTACACCTTC.

This chain links TRBV7-2 with TRBJ1-3; D unresolved. V gave up 5 bases and J gave up 1 base, with 12 bases separating them. The CDR3 length is 15 residues. CDR1 and CDR2 from the germline V gene are SGHTA and FQGNSA. The CDR3 reads CASSPWWDSGNTIYF. The CDR3 bases are TGTGCCAGCAGCCCGTGGTGGGATTCTGGAAACACCATATATTTT.

The chain couples TRBV4-2 to TRBJ2-4; D possibly uses TRBD1 or TRBD2 (5 bases each). This CDR3 is 13 amino acids long. Between the trimmed V and J ends, which lost 2 bases and 8 bases, there was a span of 10 bases. Germline CDR1 and CDR2: LGHNA and YNFKEQ. CDR3 nucleotide sequence: TGTGCCAGCAGCCAAACCGGGACGGACATTCAGTACTTC. Translated: CASSQTGTDIQYF.

This clonotype was recorded many times. This rearrangement joins TRBV20-1 to TRBJ2-1, with 9 bases that match TRBD2. Germline trimming cut 3 bases from V and 7 bases from J; bases unmatched to any gene: 10. CDR3 length equals 15 residues. Germline V gene sequence: CDR1 DFQATT, CDR2 SNEGSKA (reference sequence). The CDR3 DNA follows: TGCAGTGCTAGCGCCCTAGCGGGGCGTAGGAATGAGCAGTTCTTC. Its translation is CSASALAGRRNEQFF.

This clonotype was found many times. The chain joins TRBV6-2 or TRBV6-3 to TRBJ1-1; 7 bases line up with TRBD1. This CDR3 spans 13 amino acids. Losses at the gene ends were 5 bases for V and 4 bases for J; bases not matched to a gene: 4. The germline V gene has CDR1 MNHEY and CDR2 SVGEGT. As DNA, the CDR3 is TGTGCCAGCAGTACCCACAGGGGCACTGAAGCTTTCTTT. The encoded protein is CASSTHRGTEAFF.

On this clonotype itself: A read error may account for a junction end that differs from germline. The V gene is TRBV14, the J gene TRBJ1-1; weak D call: TRBD1 (6 bases). The V gene's germline CDR1 is SGHDN and CDR2 FVKESK. This CDR3 comprises 14 residues. CDR3 region: CASSQYREVTEALF. The CDR3 DNA follows: TGTGCCAGCAGCCAATACAGGGAGGTCACTGAAGCTCTCTTT.

This clonotype was picked up many times. J is TRBJ2-5 and V is TRBV12-3 or TRBV12-4; D remains unclear. The V end lost 3 bases, the J end lost 2 bases, and 7 bases lay between the germline ends. This CDR3 contains 13 residues. CDR3 region: CASSFYGQETQYF. CDR3 coding DNA: TGTGCCAGCAGTTTCTACGGACAAGAGACCCAGTACTTC.

Many counts were recorded for this clonotype. V is TRBV15 and J is TRBJ1-1; D unresolved. This CDR3 contains 15 residues. The V gene's germline CDR1 is LNHNV and CDR2 YYDKDF (reference sequence). The V gene lost 3 bases and the J gene lost 0 bases, with 11 bases spanning the gap. CDR3 coding DNA: TGTGCCACCAGCAGCGGGGTAGGCGTGAACACTGAAGCTTTCTTT. Encoded protein: CATSSGVGVNTEAFF.

This clonotype was recorded at least ten times. The rearrangement uses TRBV2 and TRBJ2-3; 7 bases map to TRBD1. In germline, CDR1 is SNHLY, CDR2 FYNNEI. The CDR3 totals 15 residues. Trimming cost V 3 bases and J 4 bases; bases outside gene matches: 7. CDR3 residues: CASSETGMAADTQYF. CDR3 nucleotides: TGTGCCAGCAGTGAGACAGGGATGGCGGCAGATACGCAGTATTTT.

This clonotype was picked up many times. This chain connects TRBV18 to TRBJ1-5; the D is unclear. Germline-derived CDR1 and CDR2 are KGHSH and LQKENI. This CDR3 has 14 amino acids. V was shortened by 8 bases and J by 6 bases, with 17 bases between the two germline ends. The CDR3 DNA is TGTGCCAGCACTAGGGAGGCCTCGGGTCAGCCCCAGCATTTT. Protein product: CASTREASGQPQHF.

There are many counts of this clonotype. The V and J genes are TRBV7-9 and TRBJ2-5, with D unclear. The CDR3 is made up of 12 amino acids. V gave up 2 bases and J gave up 5 bases, with 6 bases separating them. Germline V gene sequence: CDR1 SEHNR, CDR2 FQNEAQ (reference sequence). DNA of the CDR3: TGTGCCAGCAGCTTAAGTCTGGAGACCCAGTACTTC. Translation gives CASSLSLETQYF. Combining the CDR3 with reference TRBV7-9 and TRBJ2-5 gives the whole variable domain DTGVSQNPRHKITKRGQNVTFRCDPISEHNRLYWYRQTLGQGPEFLTYFQNEAQLEKSRLLSDRFSAERPKGSFSTLEIQRTEQGDSAMYLCASSLSLETQYFGPGTRLLVL.

Many counts were recorded for this clonotype. The V call is TRBV27, the J call TRBJ1-1, with TRBD1 as a possible D gene (5 bases). This CDR3 has 14 amino acids. The germline V gene encodes CDR1 MNHEY and CDR2 SMNVEV (reference sequence). V lost 0 bases and J lost 6, with 11 bases in between. The CDR3 region has the DNA TGTGCCAGCAGTTTATCTCAGGGAAGCTCTGAAGCTTTCTTT. Its protein product is CASSLSQGSSEAFF.

CDR3 DNA: TGCGCCAGCAGCCAAGATGAGTTACAGCCCCAGCATTTT. This encodes CASSQDELQPQHF. This chain connects TRBV4-3 to TRBJ1-5; D remains unclear. V dropped 0 bases and J dropped 7 bases, with 7 bases sitting between them. CDR3 length: 13 amino acids. Germline V gene data show CDR1 as LGHNA and CDR2 as YSLEER.

This clonotype was seen many times. The chain links TRBV6-1 to TRBJ1-5, with D uncertain. This CDR3 is built from 14 residues. V was trimmed by 3 bases and J by 2 bases, leaving 8 bases between them. Germline V gene data show CDR1 as MNHNS and CDR2 as SASEGT. The CDR3 DNA reads TGTGCCAGCAGTGAGGGAAGGGGCAATCAGCCCCAGCATTTT. Translated: CASSEGRGNQPQHF.

Turning to this clonotype: A much larger clone is a single base away; this may be a read error. V gene TRBV3-1 combines with J gene TRBJ2-5, with a possible D match to TRBD1 (5 bases). The CDR3 has 15 residues. The V gene's germline CDR1 is LGHDT and CDR2 YNNKEL (reference sequence). V shed 8 bases and J shed 14 bases, with 30 bases lying between them. In DNA form, the CDR3 reads TGTGCCAGCGGCCCATACACACAAACCCAGGGTACTGTTTACTTC. This sequence encodes CASGPYTQTQGTVYF.

V and J are TRBV15 and TRBJ2-2, with 10 bases identical to TRBD1. J was trimmed by 7 bases and V by 3 bases; bases with no gene match: 2. The CDR3 runs to 14 residues. Germline assignment: CDR1 LNHNV and CDR2 YYDKDF (reference sequence). In DNA form, the CDR3 reads TGTGCCACCAGCAGGACAGGGGGCCACGGGGAGCTGTTTTTT. This codes for CATSRTGGHGELFF.

This clonotype was counted a few times. This chain connects TRBV29-1 to TRBJ2-7; unclear D gene. This CDR3 is built from 13 residues. The V end lost 4 bases, the J end lost 3 bases, and 13 bases lay between the germline ends. Per the germline V gene, CDR1 is SQVTM and CDR2 is ANQGSEA. This chain's CDR3 is CSVGGGPLYEQYF. CDR3 DNA: TGCAGCGTTGGAGGCGGACCTCTCTACGAGCAGTACTTC.

This clonotype was seen repeatedly, ten times or more. The chain combines TRBV2 with TRBJ2-3, with 9 bases matching TRBD2. Germline V gene sequence: CDR1 SNHLY, CDR2 FYNNEI. After removal of 6 bases from V and 2 bases from J, the junction contained 6 bases not matched to a gene. This CDR3 region has 15 residues. The CDR3 DNA sequence: TGTGCCAGCAGCTTAGCGGGGGCCGACACAGATACGCAGTATTTT. Translation gives CASSLAGADTDTQYF.

Ten or more counts support this clonotype. The chain combines TRBV2 with TRBJ2-3, with 7 bases lining up with TRBD2. The CDR3 covers 15 residues. Germline V CDR1 and CDR2: SNHLY, FYNNEI. J was trimmed by 4 bases and V by 8 bases; bases with no gene match: 12. The CDR3: CASGPWAGVSDTQYF. CDR3 DNA sequence: TGTGCCAGCGGCCCATGGGCGGGAGTGTCAGATACGCAGTATTTT.

The V call is TRBV2, the J call TRBJ2-7; maybe TRBD1 (6 bases). The CDR3 has 14 amino acids. Looked up from germline, CDR1 is SNHLY and CDR2 is FYNNEI. V was pared by 6 bases and J by 4 bases, with 16 bases between. CDR3 residues: CASSADSFQYEQYF. The CDR3 DNA reads TGTGCCAGCAGCGCGGACAGTTTTCAATACGAGCAGTACTTC.

This clonotype came up a few times. The rearrangement uses TRBV10-3 and TRBJ1-2; no definite D call. Between the trimmed V and J ends, which lost 3 bases and 2 bases, there was a span of 1 base. Germline CDR1 reads ENHRY; CDR2 reads SYGVKD. This CDR3 contains 11 residues. CDR3 bases: TGTGCCATCAGTGACAACTATGGCTACACCTTC. Translation: CAISDNYGYTF.

This clonotype was counted at least ten times. The rearrangement joins TRBV6-1 to TRBJ2-3, with 9 nucleotides matching TRBD1. The CDR3 has 15 residues. Germline lookup yields CDR1 MNHNS and CDR2 SASEGT. J was trimmed by 6 bases and V by 4 bases; bases with no gene match: 8. The CDR3 sequence is CASSGRTGATDTQYF. CDR3 nucleotide sequence: TGTGCCAGCAGTGGGAGGACAGGGGCCACGGATACGCAGTATTTT.

This clonotype appeared a few times. V and J are TRBV7-3 and TRBJ2-5; D unclear. Germline V lookup: CDR1 SGHTA, CDR2 FQGTGA. The CDR3 has 14 residues. V was pared by 0 bases and J by 3 bases, with 8 bases between. CDR3 DNA sequence: TGTGCCAGCAGCTTAACCGGCAGCAAAGAGACCCAGTACTTC. This translates into CASSLTGSKETQYF.

This clonotype has at least ten counts. The gene calls are TRBV28 and TRBJ2-4; 8 bases align to TRBD2. CDR1 and CDR2 from the germline V gene are MDHEN and SYDVKM. V gave up 7 bases and J gave up 0 bases; unmatched junction bases: 14. The length of the CDR3 is 18 residues. The CDR3 nucleotides are TGTGCCAGCACCCCATGGCGGGAGGCCCCGGTAGCCAAAAACATTCAGTACTTC. This sequence encodes CASTPWREAPVAKNIQYF.